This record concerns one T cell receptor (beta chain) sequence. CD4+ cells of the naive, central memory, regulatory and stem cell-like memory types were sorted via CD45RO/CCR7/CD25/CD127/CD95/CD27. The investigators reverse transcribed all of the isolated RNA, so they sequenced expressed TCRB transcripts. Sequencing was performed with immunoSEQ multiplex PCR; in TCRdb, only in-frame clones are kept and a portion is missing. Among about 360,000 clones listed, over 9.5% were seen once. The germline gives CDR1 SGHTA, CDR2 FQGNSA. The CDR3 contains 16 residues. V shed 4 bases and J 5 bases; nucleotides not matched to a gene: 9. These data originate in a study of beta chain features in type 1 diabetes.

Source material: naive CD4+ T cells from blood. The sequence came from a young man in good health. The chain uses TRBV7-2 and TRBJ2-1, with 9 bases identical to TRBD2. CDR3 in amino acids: CASSWGGAGGNNEQFF. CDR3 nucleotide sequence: TGTGCCAGCAGCTGGGGGGGAGCGGGGGGCAACAATGAGCAGTTCTTC. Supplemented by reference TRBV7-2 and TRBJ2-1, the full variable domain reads GAGVSQSPSNKVTEKGKDVELRCDPISGHTALYWYRQSLGQGLEFLIYFQGNSAPDKSGLPSDRFSAERTGGSVSTLTIQRTQQEDSAVYLCASSWGGAGGNNEQFFGPGTRLTVL.